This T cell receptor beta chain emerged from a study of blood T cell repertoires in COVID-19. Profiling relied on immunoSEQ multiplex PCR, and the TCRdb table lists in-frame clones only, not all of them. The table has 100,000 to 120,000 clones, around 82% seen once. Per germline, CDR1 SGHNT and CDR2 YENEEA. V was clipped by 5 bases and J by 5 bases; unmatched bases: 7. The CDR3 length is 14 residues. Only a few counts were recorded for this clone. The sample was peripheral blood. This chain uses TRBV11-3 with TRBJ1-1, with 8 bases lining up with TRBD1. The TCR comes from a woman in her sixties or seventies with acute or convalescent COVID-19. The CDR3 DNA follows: TGTGCCAGCAGCCTCCGGACAGGGCGGACTGAAGCTTTCTTT. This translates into CASSLRTGRTEAFF.